This TCR beta chain comes out of a study of cytomegalovirus exposure and HLA in healthy donors (dated by TCRdb to about 2017). Study-wide context: A later analysis indicated that the 120 validation repertoires were generated on the platform also employed for the 666 repertoires of the first cohort. The study aimed to test whether signatures of past pathogen exposure could be identified by cataloging public T cell receptors. Along with the approximately 600-subject first cohort, a separate validation cohort of some 130 different subjects was used. High-throughput TCR immunosequencing, statistical association of individual TCRs with disease status, and machine learning were combined to predict cytomegalovirus infection status. Points the paper makes about the study in general: Across donors, most TCR sequences were observed very rarely, whereas some public TCRs were present in many individuals. A later analysis found that TCRs clustered in the first cohort also tended to co-occur in the roughly 120 validation repertoires, with approximately 94% of cluster scores above 0. A few of the identified cytomegalovirus-associated TCR beta chains were confirmed in vitro to be specific for cytomegalovirus antigens. The study gave a list of about 160 TCR beta chains associated with cytomegalovirus. A later analysis lacked HLA typing for the validation cohort, so it scored co-occurrence in that cohort across all 130 or so repertoires. It was suggested by the authors that the approach could potentially be generalized to other disease states and immunological phenotypes. The classifier was reported to diagnose cytomegalovirus status with high specificity and sensitivity in both the original cohort and the validation cohort.

A remark on this clone: Its cognate antigen has yet to be identified. Per-base qualities were not stored, and no clone one base away is much larger.

The trim is 4 bases for V and 6 bases for J, with a gap of 8 bases between the germline ends. From its cysteine to its phenylalanine, the CDR3 spans 12 amino acids. The entry retains the CDR3 DNA only, 36 bases that are in frame from base 1. The germline V gene provides CDR1 MDHEN and CDR2 SYDVKM. Libraries were made using the immunoSEQ multiplex PCR assay. The paper's processing steps were these. A statistical classification framework was built to diagnose cytomegalovirus status from the catalog of TCR beta chain sequences. TCRdb's version of the immuneACCESS table is confined to in-frame rearrangements and falls short of the full clone set. An unresolved V gene accounts for under half of the shortfall where checked; the remainder is of unknown origin. That table furnishes V, J and clone size, whereas the DNA furnished D and trimming. This sample lists fewer than 200,000 clones; approximately 87% were detected once. The top ten clonotypes cover 5.7% of the sample.

Separate from the approximately 700-subject first cohort, the validation cohort of roughly 110 subjects was the group to which the donors belonged. The sequence came from a woman younger than 45 in good health and CMV-seronegative. Sample: PBMCs. The chain is encoded by TRBV28 joined to TRBJ2-3; TRBD1 is perhaps the D gene, given 6 matching bases. The sequence in DNA is TGTGCCAGCAGTTGGACAGTCGATACGCAGTATTTT. Its coded protein is CASSWTVDTQYF.